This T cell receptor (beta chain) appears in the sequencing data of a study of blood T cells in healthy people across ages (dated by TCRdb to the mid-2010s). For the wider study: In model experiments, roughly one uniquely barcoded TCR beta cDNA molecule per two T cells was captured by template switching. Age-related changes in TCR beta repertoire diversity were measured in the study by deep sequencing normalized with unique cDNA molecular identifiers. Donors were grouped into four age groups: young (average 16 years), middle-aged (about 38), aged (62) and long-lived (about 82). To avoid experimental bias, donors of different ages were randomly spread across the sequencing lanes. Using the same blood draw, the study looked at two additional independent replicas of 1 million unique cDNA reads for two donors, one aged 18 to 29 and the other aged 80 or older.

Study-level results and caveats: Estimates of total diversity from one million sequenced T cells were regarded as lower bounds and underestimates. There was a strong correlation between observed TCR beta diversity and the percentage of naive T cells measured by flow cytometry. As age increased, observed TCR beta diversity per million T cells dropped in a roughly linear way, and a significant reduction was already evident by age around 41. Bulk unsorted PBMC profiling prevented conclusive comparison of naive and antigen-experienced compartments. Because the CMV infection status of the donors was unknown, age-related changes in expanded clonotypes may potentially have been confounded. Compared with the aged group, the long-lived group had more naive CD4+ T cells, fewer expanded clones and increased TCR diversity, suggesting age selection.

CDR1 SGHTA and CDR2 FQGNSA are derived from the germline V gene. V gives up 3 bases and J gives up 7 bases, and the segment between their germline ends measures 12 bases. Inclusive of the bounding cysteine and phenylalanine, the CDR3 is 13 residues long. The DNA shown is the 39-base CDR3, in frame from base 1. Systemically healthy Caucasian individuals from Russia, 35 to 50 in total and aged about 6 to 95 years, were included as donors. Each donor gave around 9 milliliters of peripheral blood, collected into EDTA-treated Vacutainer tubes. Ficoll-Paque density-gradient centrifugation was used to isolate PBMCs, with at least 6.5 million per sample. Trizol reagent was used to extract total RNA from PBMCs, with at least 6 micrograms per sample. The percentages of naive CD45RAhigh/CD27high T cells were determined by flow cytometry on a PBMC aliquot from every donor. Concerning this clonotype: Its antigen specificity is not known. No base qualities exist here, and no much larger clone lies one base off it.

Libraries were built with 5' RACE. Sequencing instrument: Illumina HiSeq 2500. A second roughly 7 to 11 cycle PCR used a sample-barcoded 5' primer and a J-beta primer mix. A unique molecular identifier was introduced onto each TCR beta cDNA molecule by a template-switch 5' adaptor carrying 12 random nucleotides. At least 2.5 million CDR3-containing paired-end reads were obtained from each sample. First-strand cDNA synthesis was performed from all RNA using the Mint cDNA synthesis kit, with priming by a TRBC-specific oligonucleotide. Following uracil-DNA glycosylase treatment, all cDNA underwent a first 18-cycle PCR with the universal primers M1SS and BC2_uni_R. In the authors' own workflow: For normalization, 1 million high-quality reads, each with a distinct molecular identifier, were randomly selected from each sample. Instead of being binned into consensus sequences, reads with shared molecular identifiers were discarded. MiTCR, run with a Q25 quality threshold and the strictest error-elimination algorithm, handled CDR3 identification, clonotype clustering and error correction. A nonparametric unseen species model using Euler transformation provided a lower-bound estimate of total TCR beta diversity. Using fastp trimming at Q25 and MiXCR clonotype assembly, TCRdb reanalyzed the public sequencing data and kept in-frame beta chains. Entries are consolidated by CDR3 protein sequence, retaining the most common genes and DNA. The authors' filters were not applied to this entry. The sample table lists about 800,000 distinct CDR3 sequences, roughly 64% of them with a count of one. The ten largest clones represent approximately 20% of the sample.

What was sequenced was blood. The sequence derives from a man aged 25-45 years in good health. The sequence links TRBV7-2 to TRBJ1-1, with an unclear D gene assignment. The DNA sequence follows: TGTGCCAGCAGCTTTATTGCCGATAGTGAAGCTTTCTTT. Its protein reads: CASSFIADSEAFF.